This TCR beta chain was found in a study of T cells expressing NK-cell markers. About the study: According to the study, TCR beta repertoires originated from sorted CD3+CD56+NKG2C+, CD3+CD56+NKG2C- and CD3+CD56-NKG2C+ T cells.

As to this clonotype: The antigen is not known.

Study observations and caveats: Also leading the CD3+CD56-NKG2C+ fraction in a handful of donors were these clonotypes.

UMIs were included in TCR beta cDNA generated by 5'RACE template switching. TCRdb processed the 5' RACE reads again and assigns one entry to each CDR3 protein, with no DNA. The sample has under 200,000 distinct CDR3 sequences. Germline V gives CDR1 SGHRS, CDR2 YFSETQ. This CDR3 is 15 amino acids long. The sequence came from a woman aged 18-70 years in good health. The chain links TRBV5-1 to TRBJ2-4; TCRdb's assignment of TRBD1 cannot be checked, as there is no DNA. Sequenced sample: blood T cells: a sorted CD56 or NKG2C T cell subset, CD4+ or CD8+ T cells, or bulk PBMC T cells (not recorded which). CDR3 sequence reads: CASSKGGVAKNIQYF.